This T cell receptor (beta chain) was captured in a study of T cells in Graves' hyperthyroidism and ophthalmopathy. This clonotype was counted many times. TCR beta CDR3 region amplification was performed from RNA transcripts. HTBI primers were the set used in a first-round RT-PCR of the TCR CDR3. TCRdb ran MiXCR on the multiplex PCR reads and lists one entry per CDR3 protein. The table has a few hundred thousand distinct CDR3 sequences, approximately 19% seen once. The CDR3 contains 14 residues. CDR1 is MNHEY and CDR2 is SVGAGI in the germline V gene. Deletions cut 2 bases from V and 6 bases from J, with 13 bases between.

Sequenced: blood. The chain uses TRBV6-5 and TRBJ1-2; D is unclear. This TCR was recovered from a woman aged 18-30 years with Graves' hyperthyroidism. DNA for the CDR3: TGTGCCAGCAGTTACAGGGAGAATAAGGATGGCTACACCTTC. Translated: CASSYRENKDGYTF.